A single sample is the source of the 17 T cell receptor beta chains below, sequenced in a study of OX40 agonist ivuxolimab in advanced cancers. Using immunoSEQ multiplex PCR, the repertoire was profiled, and TCRdb retains in-frame clones only, with some absent. Among about 58,000 clones listed, about 87% were seen once. The sample in question was CD4+ or CD8+ T cells sorted from blood, obtained in a trial of the OX40 agonist ivuxolimab. Receptors were obtained from an adult with an advanced solid tumor such as melanoma, head and neck, liver or kidney cancer.

This chain joins TRBV7-9 and TRBJ2-7, with TRBD2 matching over 9 bases. The V gene end was trimmed by 5 bases and the J gene end by 6 bases; junction bases not matched to a gene: 8. This CDR3 comprises 14 residues. From germline, CDR1 is SEHNR and CDR2 FQNEAQ (reference sequence). The DNA for the CDR3 is TGTGCCAGCAGCCCCGGGACTAGCTCATCCGAGCAGTACTTC. Translation gives CASSPGTSSSEQYF.

This rearrangement joins TRBV28 to TRBJ2-7; 8 positions agree with TRBD1. Per germline, CDR1 MDHEN and CDR2 SYDVKM. Trimming at V came to 4 bases and at J to 4 bases, leaving 3 bases not matched to a gene. This CDR3 comprises 13 residues. This chain's CDR3 is CASSSGQEYEQYF. The CDR3 DNA sequence: TGTGCCAGCAGTTCGGGACAGGAATACGAGCAGTACTTC. The complete variable domain, with remaining parts taken from reference TRBV28 and TRBJ2-7, reads DVKVTQSSRYLVKRTGEKVFLECVQDMDHENMFWYRQDPGLGLRLIYFSYDVKMKEKGDIPEGYSVSREKKERFSLILESASTNQTSMYLCASSSGQEYEQYFGPGTRLTVT.

The chain is built from TRBV11-3 and TRBJ2-3; the match to TRBD1 covers 8 bases. CDR3 length: 13 residues. Germline CDR1 reads SGHNT; CDR2 reads YENEEA. Trimming removed 4 bases from V and 11 bases from J; junction bases left unmatched: 8. This CDR3 reads CASSSLDRAKQYF. The DNA for the CDR3 is TGTGCCAGCAGCTCTTTGGACAGGGCAAAGCAGTATTTT.

This sequence joins TRBV18 and TRBJ2-5; unclear D gene. The CDR3 is 12 residues long. Germline V gives CDR1 KGHSH, CDR2 LQKENI. V was cut by 1 base and J by 5 bases, with 5 bases left in between. For the CDR3, the DNA is TGTGCCAGCTCACCACTCCAGGAGACCCAGTACTTC. Encoded protein: CASSPLQETQYF.

The chain recombines TRBV28 with TRBJ2-3, with D uncertain. Germline CDR1 is MDHEN and CDR2 is SYDVKM. V was trimmed by 9 bases and J by 11 bases, leaving 18 bases between them. This CDR3 is 12 amino acids long. In DNA form, the CDR3 reads TGTGCCAGTTCCCCGGGTGCGAGGAGGCAGTATTTT. Translation: CASSPGARRQYF.

The genes are TRBV7-6 and TRBJ2-2, with 7 nucleotides matching TRBD2. V gave up 6 bases and J gave up 3 bases; unmatched junction bases: 7. This CDR3 contains 15 residues. Germline V gene lookup returns CDR1 SGHVS and CDR2 FNYEAQ. This chain's CDR3 is CASRGSGTDTGELFF. CDR3 in DNA: TGTGCCAGCAGAGGAAGCGGGACGGACACCGGGGAGCTGTTTTTT.

The J gene is TRBJ2-2, the V gene TRBV6-4; 7 bases map to TRBD1. Germline-derived CDR1 and CDR2 are MRHNA and SNTAGT. The CDR3 has 14 amino acids. The ends lost 4 bases at V and 4 bases at J; junction bases unmatched: 3. The CDR3 protein is CASSVTGVTGELFF. The CDR3 nucleotides read TGTGCCAGCAGTGTTACAGGGGTCACCGGGGAGCTGTTTTTT.

J is TRBJ2-7 and V is TRBV11-1, with unresolved D. CDR3 length: 13 amino acids. Germline V gives CDR1 SGHAT, CDR2 FQDESV (reference sequence). Trimming removed 5 bases from V and 3 bases from J, with 11 bases in between. The CDR3 here is CASSQDWNYEQYF. As DNA, the CDR3 is TGTGCCAGCAGCCAAGATTGGAACTACGAGCAGTACTTC.

The chain is built from TRBV6-5 and TRBJ1-1; tentative D call: TRBD1 (5 bases). Trimming shortened V by 2 bases and J by 1 base, and 8 bases separated the two germline ends. CDR3 length: 14 residues. Germline V CDR1 and CDR2: MNHEY, SVGAGI. The CDR3 sequence: CASSYIQGNTEAFF. CDR3 sequence (DNA): TGTGCCAGCAGTTACATCCAGGGGAACACTGAAGCTTTCTTT.

This chain links TRBV18 with TRBJ2-2; 7 bases align to TRBD2. V trimming: 3 bases; J trimming: 0 bases; junction bases outside the gene matches: 7. This CDR3 contains 17 residues. CDR1 and CDR2 (germline): KGHSH, LQKENI. Here the CDR3 reads CASSPYLSGANTGELFF. In nucleotides, the CDR3 is TGTGCCAGCTCACCCTACCTAAGCGGGGCGAACACCGGGGAGCTGTTTTTT. Full variable domain (missing parts from reference TRBV18 and TRBJ2-2): NAGVMQNPRHLVRRRGQEARLRCSPMKGHSHVYWYRQLPEEGLKFMVYLQKENIIDESGMPKERFSAEFPKEGPSILRIQQVVRGDSAAYFCASSPYLSGANTGELFFGEGSRLTVL.

This chain links TRBV10-2 with TRBJ1-1; possible D gene TRBD1, 5 bases. The V and J ends lost 0 bases and 5 bases respectively, with 22 bases between them. The CDR3 spans 18 residues. Germline CDR1 WSHSY, CDR2 SAAADI. DNA of the CDR3: TGCGCCAGCAGTGAGTCGGGGGGAGGACGGGTTAGCGGGACTGAAGCTTTCTTT. Its protein product is CASSESGGGRVSGTEAFF.

The CDR3 here is CASGPSGINEQFF. CDR3 DNA sequence: TGTGCCAGCGGACCTAGCGGGATAAATGAGCAGTTCTTC. The rearrangement uses TRBV2 and TRBJ2-1, with 9 bases aligning to TRBD2. The CDR3 sequence is 13 residues long. V trimming: 8 bases; J trimming: 7 bases; junction bases outside the gene matches: 6. CDR1 and CDR2 from the germline V gene are SNHLY and FYNNEI. The entire variable domain, with the rest obtained from reference TRBV2 and TRBJ2-1, is as follows: EPEVTQTPSHQVTQMGQEVILRCVPISNHLYFYWYRQILGQKVEFLVSFYNNEISEKSEIFDDQFSVERPDGSNFTLKIRSTKLEDSAMYFCASGPSGINEQFFGPGTRLTVL.

The rearrangement links TRBV18 to TRBJ1-2, with TRBD1 matching 7 bases. This CDR3 has 13 amino acids. Germline V gene lookup returns CDR1 KGHSH and CDR2 LQKENI. V shed 3 bases and J 8 bases; nucleotides not matched to a gene: 6. CDR3 sequence: CASSPSTGEGYTF. For the CDR3, the DNA is TGTGCCAGCTCACCGTCCACAGGGGAAGGCTACACCTTC.

The chain is built from TRBV30 and TRBJ2-5; D is perhaps TRBD2 (6 bases). V was cut by 0 bases and J by 7 bases, with 12 bases left in between. This CDR3 contains 13 residues. Germline V lookup: CDR1 GTSNPN, CDR2 SVGIG (reference sequence). The CDR3 DNA follows: TGTGCCTGGAGTGTACGGGGGATGGCGACCCAGTACTTC. Amino acids: CAWSVRGMATQYF.

This sequence joins TRBV30 and TRBJ2-5; 7 bases fit TRBD1. The trim removed 2 bases at V and 4 bases at J, leaving 4 bases unmatched. CDR1 is GTSNPN and CDR2 is SVGIG in the germline V gene (reference sequence). The CDR3 covers 13 residues. CDR3 sequence: CAWSPDRPETQYF. In nucleotides, the CDR3 is TGTGCCTGGAGTCCGGACAGGCCAGAGACCCAGTACTTC.

The chain is built from TRBV6-1 and TRBJ1-2; 10 nucleotides align to TRBD1. This CDR3 spans 12 amino acids. V trimming: 4 bases; J trimming: 7 bases; junction bases outside the gene matches: 0. The germline gives CDR1 MNHNS, CDR2 SASEGT. CDR3 sequence (DNA): TGTGCCAGCAGTGGGGACAGGGGTGGCTACACCTTC. Its translation: CASSGDRGGYTF.

The rearrangement uses TRBV7-2 and TRBJ1-1; the D is unclear. Germline V gene data show CDR1 as SGHTA and CDR2 as FQGNSA. Trimming cost V 1 base and J 1 base, with 10 bases left between them. The CDR3 runs to 15 residues. The CDR3 nucleotides read TGTGCCAGCAGCTTAGGAGAAATGGGGAACACTGAAGCTTTCTTT. Translation: CASSLGEMGNTEAFF.